These 6 T cell receptor beta chains originate from one sample sequenced in a study of shared clonotypes between healthy human individuals. The assay was immunoSEQ multiplex PCR, and TCRdb's table has in-frame clones only and misses some. The sample lists 2.3 million or so clones; approximately 95% were seen once. What was sequenced was naive CD4+ T cells from PBMCs. Documented subset: CD45RA+ positively selected. Receptors originate from a man between 18 and 29 years old in good health. Some clones in this sample may be carry-over from other donors' samples.

The chain combines TRBV9 with TRBJ2-2; no clear D gene. CDR1 is SGDLS and CDR2 is YYNGEE in the germline V gene. V shed 0 bases and J shed 5 bases, with 5 bases lying between them. This CDR3 spans 13 amino acids. The DNA of the CDR3 is TGTGCCAGCAGCGTAGATTGGACCGGGGAGCTGTTTTTT. Its translation is CASSVDWTGELFF.

This rearrangement joins TRBV6-1 to TRBJ1-4; D is undetermined. The V gene lost 3 bases and the J gene lost 4 bases, with 15 bases spanning the gap. This CDR3 comprises 16 residues. From germline, CDR1 is MNHNS and CDR2 SASEGT. As DNA, the CDR3 is TGTGCCAGCAGTGATCTCTTACAGTTTCTTAATGAAAAACTGTTTTTT. Protein product: CASSDLLQFLNEKLFF.

The V call is TRBV5-1, the J call TRBJ1-5, with TRBD1 as a possible D gene (5 bases). Trimming pared 2 bases from V and 2 bases from J, leaving 11 bases between. CDR3 length: 15 residues. Germline V gene sequence: CDR1 SGHRS, CDR2 YFSETQ. As DNA, the CDR3 is TGCGCCAGCAGCTTTCAGGGATTAGGCAATCAGCCCCAGCATTTT. This sequence encodes CASSFQGLGNQPQHF.

This rearrangement joins TRBV15 to TRBJ2-1; the match to TRBD1 covers 8 bases. Germline-derived CDR1 and CDR2 are LNHNV and YYDKDF (reference sequence). The V and J ends lost 2 bases and 4 bases, in that order; junction bases with no gene match: 7. This CDR3 is built from 16 residues. CDR3 coding DNA: TGTGCCACCAGCAGATCTGGACAGGGAGCATACAATGAGCAGTTCTTC. Translating gives CATSRSGQGAYNEQFF. Full variable domain (remainder filled in from reference TRBV15 and TRBJ2-1): DAMVIQNPRYQVTQFGKPVTLSCSQTLNHNVMYWYQQKSSQAPKLLFHYYDKDFNNEADTPDNFQSRRPNTSFCFLDIRSPGLGDTAMYLCATSRSGQGAYNEQFFGPGTRLTVL.

The CDR3 region has the DNA TGTGCCAGCAGCTTGGGACAGGCGTCTACAGATACGCAGTATTTT. This sequence encodes CASSLGQASTDTQYF. The J gene is TRBJ2-3, the V gene TRBV5-6; D might be TRBD1 (6 bases). CDR1 is SGHDT, CDR2 YYEEEE, per germline. Trimming left V 0 bases short and J 3 bases short, with 11 bases between. There are 15 residues in the CDR3. The full variable domain, rest sourced from reference TRBV5-6 and TRBJ2-3, is DAGVTQSPTHLIKTRGQQVTLRCSPKSGHDTVSWYQQALGQGPQFIFQYYEEEERQRGNFPDRFSGHQFPNYSSELNVNALLLGDSALYLCASSLGQASTDTQYFGPGTRLTVL.

The chain couples TRBV6-5 to TRBJ1-5; 10 bases align to TRBD1. The CDR3 is 14 amino acids. The germline V gene has CDR1 MNHEY and CDR2 SVGAGI. The V gene end was trimmed by 6 bases and the J gene end by 6 bases; junction bases not matched to a gene: 5. CDR3 DNA sequence: TGTGCCAGCAGACCGGGACAGGGGTCTCAGCCCCAGCATTTT. Amino acid sequence: CASRPGQGSQPQHF.